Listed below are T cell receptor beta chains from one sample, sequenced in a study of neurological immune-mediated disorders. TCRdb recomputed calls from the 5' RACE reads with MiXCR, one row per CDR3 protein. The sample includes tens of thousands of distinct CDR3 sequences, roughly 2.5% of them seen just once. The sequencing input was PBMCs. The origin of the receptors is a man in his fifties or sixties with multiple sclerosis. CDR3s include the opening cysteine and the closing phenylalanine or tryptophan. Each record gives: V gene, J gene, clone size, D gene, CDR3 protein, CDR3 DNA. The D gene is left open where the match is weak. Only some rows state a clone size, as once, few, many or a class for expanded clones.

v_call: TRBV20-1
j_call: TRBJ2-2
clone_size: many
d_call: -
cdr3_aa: CSARGQTGELFF
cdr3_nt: TGCAGTGCTAGAGGCCAGACCGGGGAGCTGTTTTTT

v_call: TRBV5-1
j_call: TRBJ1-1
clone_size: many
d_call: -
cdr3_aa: CASRGASDTEAFF
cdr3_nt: TGCGCCAGCAGGGGGGCCTCGGACACTGAAGCTTTCTTT

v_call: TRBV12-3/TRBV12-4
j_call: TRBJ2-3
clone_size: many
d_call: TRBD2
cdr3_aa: CASSPGASGGASTDTQYF
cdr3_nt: TGTGCCAGCAGTCCCGGGGCTAGCGGGGGCGCTAGCACAGATACGCAGTATTTT

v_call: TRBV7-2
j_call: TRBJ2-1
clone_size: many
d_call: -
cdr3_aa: CASSPAGTYNEQFF
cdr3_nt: TGTGCCAGCAGCCCGGCCGGGACTTACAATGAGCAGTTCTTC

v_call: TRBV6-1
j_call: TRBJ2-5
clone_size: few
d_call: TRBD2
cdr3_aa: CASSGSGGGETQYF
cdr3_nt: TGTGCCAGCAGTGGTAGCGGGGGTGGGGAGACCCAGTACTTC

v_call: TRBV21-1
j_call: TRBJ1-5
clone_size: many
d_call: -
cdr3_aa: CASSSRHRGSNQPQHF
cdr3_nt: TGTGCCAGCAGCAGCCGCCACAGGGGGAGCAATCAGCCCCAGCATTTT

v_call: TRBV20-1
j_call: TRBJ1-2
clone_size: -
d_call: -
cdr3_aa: CSATSRHYGYTF
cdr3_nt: TGCAGTGCTACGAGCAGGCACTATGGCTACACCTTC

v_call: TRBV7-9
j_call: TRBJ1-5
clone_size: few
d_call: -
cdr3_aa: CASTQWGPESNQPQHF
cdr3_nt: TGTGCCAGCACCCAATGGGGCCCTGAAAGCAATCAGCCCCAGCATTTT

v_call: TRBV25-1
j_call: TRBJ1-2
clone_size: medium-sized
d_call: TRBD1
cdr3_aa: CASSEWGQGNYGYTF
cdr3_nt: TGTGCCAGCAGTGAATGGGGACAGGGGAACTATGGCTACACCTTC

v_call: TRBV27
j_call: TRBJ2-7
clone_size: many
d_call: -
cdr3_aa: CASSLLNGYEQYF
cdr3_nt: TGTGCCAGCAGTCTTCTTAACGGTTACGAGCAGTACTTC

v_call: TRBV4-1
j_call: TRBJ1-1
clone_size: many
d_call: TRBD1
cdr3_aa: CASSQARGEGAFF
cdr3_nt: TGCGCCAGCAGCCAAGCCAGGGGGGAGGGGGCTTTCTTT

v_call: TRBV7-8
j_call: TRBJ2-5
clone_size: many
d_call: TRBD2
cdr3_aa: CASSHRLAGAQETQYF
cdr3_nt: TGTGCCAGCAGCCATCGACTAGCGGGGGCCCAAGAGACCCAGTACTTC

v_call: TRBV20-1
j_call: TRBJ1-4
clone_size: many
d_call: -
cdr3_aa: CSANNLGGEKLFF
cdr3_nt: TGCAGTGCTAACAATCTTGGGGGTGAAAAACTGTTTTTT

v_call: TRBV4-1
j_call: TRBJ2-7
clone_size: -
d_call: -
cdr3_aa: CASSQVPGKYYEQYF
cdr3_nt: TGCGCCAGCAGCCAAGTACCTGGAAAGTACTACGAGCAGTACTTC

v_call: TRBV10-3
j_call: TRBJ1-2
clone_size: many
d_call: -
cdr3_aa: CANFGSGVGYTF
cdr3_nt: TGTGCCAACTTCGGATCGGGTGTAGGCTACACCTTC

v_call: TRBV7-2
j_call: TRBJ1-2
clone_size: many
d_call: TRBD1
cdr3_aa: CASSSNRGMDYGYTF
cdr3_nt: TGTGCCAGCAGCTCGAACAGGGGGATGGACTATGGCTACACCTTC

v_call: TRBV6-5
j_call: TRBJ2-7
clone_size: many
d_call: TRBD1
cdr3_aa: CASTQGDSFYEQYF
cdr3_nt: TGTGCCAGCACCCAAGGGGACAGTTTTTACGAGCAGTACTTC

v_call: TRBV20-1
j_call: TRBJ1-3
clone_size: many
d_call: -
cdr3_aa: CSARMRGGSGNTIYF
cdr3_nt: TGCAGTGCAAGGATGAGGGGCGGCTCTGGAAACACCATATATTTT

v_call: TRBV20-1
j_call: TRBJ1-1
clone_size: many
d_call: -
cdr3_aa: CSAPGRMDTEAFF
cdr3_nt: TGCAGTGCACCGGGACGGATGGACACTGAAGCTTTCTTT

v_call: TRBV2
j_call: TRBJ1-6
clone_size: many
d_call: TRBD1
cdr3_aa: CASIFGQGQNSPLHF
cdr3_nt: TGTGCCAGCATATTCGGACAGGGTCAAAATTCACCCCTCCACTTT

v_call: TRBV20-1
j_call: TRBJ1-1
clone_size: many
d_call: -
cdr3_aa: CSARDPTGTEAFF
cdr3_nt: TGCAGTGCTAGAGACCCGACAGGTACTGAAGCTTTCTTT

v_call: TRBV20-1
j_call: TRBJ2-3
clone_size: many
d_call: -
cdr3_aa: CSARSGGGSPDTQYF
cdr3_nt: TGCAGTGCTAGGTCAGGGGGGGGTAGCCCAGATACGCAGTATTTT

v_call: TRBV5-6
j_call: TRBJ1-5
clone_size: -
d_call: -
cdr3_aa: CASSLSSNQPQNF
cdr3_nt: TGTGCCAGCAGCTTGTCCAGCAATCAGCCCCAGAATTTT

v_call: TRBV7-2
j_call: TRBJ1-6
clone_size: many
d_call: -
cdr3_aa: CASSLGGTGNSPLHF
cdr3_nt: TGTGCCAGCAGCTTAGGGGGGACTGGAAATTCACCCCTCCACTTT

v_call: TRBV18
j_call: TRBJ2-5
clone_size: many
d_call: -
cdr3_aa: CASSQQGGAVGETQYF
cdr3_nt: TGTGCCAGCTCCCAACAGGGGGGGGCCGTCGGGGAGACCCAGTACTTC

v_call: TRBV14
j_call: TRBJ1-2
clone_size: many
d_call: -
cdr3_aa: CASSQDRGGTANYGYTF
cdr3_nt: TGTGCCAGCAGCCAAGATAGGGGGGGAACTGCTAACTATGGCTACACCTTC

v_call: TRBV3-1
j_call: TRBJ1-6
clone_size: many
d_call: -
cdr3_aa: CASSQSENSPLHF
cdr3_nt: TGTGCCAGCAGCCAATCAGAGAATTCACCCCTCCACTTT

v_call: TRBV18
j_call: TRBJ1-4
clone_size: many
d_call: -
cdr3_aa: CASSPQEAGATEKLFF
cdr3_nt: TGTGCCAGCTCACCACAAGAAGCTGGTGCAACCGAAAAACTGTTTTTT

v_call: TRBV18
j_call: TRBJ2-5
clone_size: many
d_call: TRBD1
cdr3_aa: CASSRDSLEKETQYF
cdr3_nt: TGTGCCAGCTCACGGGACAGCCTGGAAAAAGAGACCCAGTACTTC

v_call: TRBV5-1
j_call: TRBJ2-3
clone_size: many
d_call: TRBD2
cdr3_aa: CASRDEAGGKASSTDTQYF
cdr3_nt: TGCGCCAGTAGGGATGAAGCGGGGGGTAAAGCCTCTAGCACAGATACGCAGTATTTT

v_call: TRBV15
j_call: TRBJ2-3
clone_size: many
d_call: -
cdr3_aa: CATSLDSTDTQYF
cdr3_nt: TGTGCCACTAGCCTGGACAGCACAGATACGCAGTATTTT

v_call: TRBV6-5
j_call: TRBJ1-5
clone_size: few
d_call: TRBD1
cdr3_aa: CASSQGGFSNQPQNF
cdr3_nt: TGTGCCAGCAGTCAGGGGGGATTTAGCAATCAGCCCCAGAATTTT

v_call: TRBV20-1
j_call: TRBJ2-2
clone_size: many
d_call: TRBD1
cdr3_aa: CSARRTGEVTGELFF
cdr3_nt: TGCAGTGCTCGGCGGACAGGGGAGGTTACCGGGGAGCTGTTTTTT

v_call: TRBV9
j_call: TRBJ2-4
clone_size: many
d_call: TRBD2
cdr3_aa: CASSQGTSGGRMDIQYF
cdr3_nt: TGTGCCAGCAGCCAGGGGACTAGCGGGGGAAGGATGGACATTCAGTACTTC

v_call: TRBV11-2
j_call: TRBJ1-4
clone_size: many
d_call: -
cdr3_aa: CASSLPGNEKLFF
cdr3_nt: TGTGCCAGCAGCTTACCAGGAAATGAAAAACTGTTTTTT

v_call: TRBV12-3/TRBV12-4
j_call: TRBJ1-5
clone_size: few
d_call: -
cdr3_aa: CASSFQGNQPQNF
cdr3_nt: TGTGCCAGCAGTTTTCAGGGGAATCAGCCCCAGAATTTT

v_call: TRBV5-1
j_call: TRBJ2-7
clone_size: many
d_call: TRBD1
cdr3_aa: CASSTGTASYEQYF
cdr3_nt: TGCGCCAGCAGCACCGGGACAGCCTCCTACGAGCAGTACTTC

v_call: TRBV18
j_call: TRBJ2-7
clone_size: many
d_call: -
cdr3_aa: CASSPTPGGEQYF
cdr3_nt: TGTGCCAGCTCACCGACCCCAGGTGGGGAGCAGTACTTC

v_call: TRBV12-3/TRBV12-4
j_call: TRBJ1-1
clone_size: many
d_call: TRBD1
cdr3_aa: CASINNRGTTEAFF
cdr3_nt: TGTGCCAGCATTAACAACAGGGGGACCACTGAAGCTTTCTTT

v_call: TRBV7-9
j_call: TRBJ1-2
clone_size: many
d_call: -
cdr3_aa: CASSFIGGTLGYTF
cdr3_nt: TGTGCCAGCAGCTTCATCGGGGGGACCCTTGGCTACACCTTC

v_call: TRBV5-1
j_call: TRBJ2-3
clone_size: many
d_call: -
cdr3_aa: CASSLGLAETDTQYF
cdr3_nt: TGCGCCAGCAGCTTGGGGCTAGCCGAGACAGATACGCAGTATTTT

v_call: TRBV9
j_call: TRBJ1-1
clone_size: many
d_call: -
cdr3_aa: CASSVARGPNTEAFF
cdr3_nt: TGTGCCAGCAGCGTAGCTCGGGGGCCTAACACTGAAGCTTTCTTT

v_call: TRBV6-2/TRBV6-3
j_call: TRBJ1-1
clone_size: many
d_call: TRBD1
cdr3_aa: CASSRTGWNTEAFF
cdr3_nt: TGTGCCAGCAGCAGGACAGGGTGGAACACTGAAGCTTTCTTT

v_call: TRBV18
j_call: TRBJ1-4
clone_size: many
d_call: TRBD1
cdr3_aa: CASSSQGGRNEKLFF
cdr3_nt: TGTGCCAGCTCATCACAGGGGGGCCGTAATGAAAAACTGTTTTTT

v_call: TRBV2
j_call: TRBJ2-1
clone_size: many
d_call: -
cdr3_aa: CASRPGWSNEQFF
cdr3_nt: TGTGCCAGCAGACCAGGGTGGAGCAATGAGCAGTTCTTC

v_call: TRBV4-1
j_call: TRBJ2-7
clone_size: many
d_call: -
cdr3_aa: CASSEAPGASSYEQYF
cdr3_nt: TGCGCCAGCAGCGAAGCCCCAGGGGCTAGCTCCTACGAGCAGTACTTC

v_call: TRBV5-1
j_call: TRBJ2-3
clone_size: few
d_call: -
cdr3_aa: CASSPPGTDTQYF
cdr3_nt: TGCGCCAGCAGCCCCCCCGGCACAGATACGCAGTATTTT